The present entry profiles one TCR beta chain with its context. Its binding antigen is unknown. The record has no base qualities; no much larger clone is one base away. Collaborating institutions collected whole blood in K2EDTA tubes following their own protocols. For TCRbeta analysis, collaborators shipped samples in one of three forms: frozen whole blood, isolated PBMCs, or DNA extracted from either of those sample types. The sample is drawn from a study of blood T cell repertoires in COVID-19 (TCRdb year 2020). Context from the whole study: Samples from collaborators originated in the United States, Italy and Spain and spanned both the acute and convalescent phases of COVID-19. The prospective study material was composed of cDNA or gDNA derived from T cells, B-cell-depleted T cells, or PBMCs. The dataset comprised deeply sampled blood TCRbeta repertoires from subjects exposed to, actively infected with, or recovered from COVID-19. A freely available public database, intended as a resource for researchers studying the immune response to SARS-CoV-2, is where the repertoires were released. The samples were drawn from the first 160 participants of the ongoing ImmuneRACE study and from 1,254 subjects provided by 6 global collaborators. A de-identified subject ID, COVID-19 status, age in years and sex were almost always included in the sample metadata. Where available, HLA class I and class II types were obtained from metadata supplied by the sample provider rather than from assay-based typing. What the research found in general, with its limitations: The amount of clinical and demographic metadata varied by source and participant and was provided uncurated.

CDR1 is given as KGHDR and CDR2 as SFDVKD, both from the germline V gene. From the cysteine through the phenylalanine, the CDR3 covers 13 amino acids. Just CDR3 DNA is preserved here, 39 bases in frame from base 1. Cut back by 1 base and 3 bases, the V and J ends lie 5 bases apart. TCRbeta CDR3 regions were amplified from genomic DNA by means of the immunoSEQ Assay, a bias-controlled multiplex PCR. The paper's processing steps were these. Within the assay, amplification of reference gene primers was used to estimate how many nucleated cells each sample contained. Sequence reads were collapsed and filtered to measure the absolute abundance of every unique TCRbeta CDR3 rearrangement. For each sample, productive Simpson clonality was calculated as the square root of Simpson's diversity index across productive rearrangements. In TCRdb, the immuneACCESS table is reduced to in-frame sequences with V and J assigned. These tables do not hold every clone; where another copy was compared, an unresolved V gene accounts for under half, and the others remain unexplained. That table gives V, J and clone size, and the DNA gave D and trimming. Here the sample has 200,000 to 250,000 clones; around 80% occur a single time. Clones ranked in the top ten supply about 7.2% of the sample.

The rearranged segments are TRBV24-1 and TRBJ2-5, with an unclear D gene assignment. This receptor was taken from a woman aged 70 to 79 with acute or convalescent COVID-19. Sequenced input: peripheral blood. The base sequence is TGTGCCACCAGTGATTTATATAAAGAGACCCAGTACTTC. The translation is CATSDLYKETQYF.